Given below is one T cell receptor beta chain in context. The antigen is not known. This sample is part of a study of PD-1 blockade in classical Hodgkin lymphoma. Whole-study results and caveats: In CD4+ cells, TCR diversity went up significantly by C4D1, but in CD8+ cells it did not. Nivolumab initiation under 1 year post-ASCT meant exclusion. For complete responders, baseline diversity was comparable to that of newly diagnosed patients. Healthy donors were reported to have higher baseline TCR diversity than newly diagnosed patients.

The CDR3 has 14 residues. Each of the patients experienced relapse following autologous stem cell transplantation, and their brentuximab vedotin exposure differed. Libraries were prepared by immunoSEQ multiplex PCR; TCRdb keeps only in-frame clonotypes and omits some of them. The sample has approximately 18,000 clones; 82% are singletons. The source material was peripheral blood mononuclear cells (PBMCs), sampled before the second cycle of nivolumab. The chain is built from TRBV21-1 and TRBJ2-5; TRBD2, as called in the table, went unchecked against the DNA. TRBV21-1 is a pseudogene locus. The TCR originated in a human donor with classical Hodgkin lymphoma. The CDR3 region is CASSKVQPRETQYF. The CDR3 coding sequence is TGTGCCAGCAGCAAAGTTCAGCCGCGGGAGACCCAGTACTTC.